The 20 T cell receptor beta chains below were found in one sample sequenced in a study of sequential checkpoint blockade in melanoma. Assay used: immunoSEQ multiplex PCR; TCRdb lists only in-frame clones, some missing. In the table there are about 17,000 clones, 60% to 80% of which are singletons. Treatment reported: randomized to nivolumab then ipilimumab (arm A) or the reverse (arm B). The sample in question was CD8+ T cells sorted from blood (inferred from file names), obtained from a patient given nivolumab and ipilimumab in sequence. The receptors were sampled from a human donor with melanoma.

This clone was observed a handful of times. The genes are TRBV6-6 and TRBJ2-1; TRBD2 agrees at 7 bases. Germline CDR1 reads MNHNY; CDR2 reads SVGAGI (reference sequence). V shed 2 bases and J 2 bases; nucleotides not matched to a gene: 6. There are 16 residues in the CDR3. CDR3 sequence reads: CASSYAFGGAYNEQFF. As DNA, the CDR3 is TGTGCCAGCAGTTACGCGTTTGGGGGGGCCTACAATGAGCAGTTCTTC.

The V call is TRBV19, the J call TRBJ2-3, with 9 positions matching TRBD2. The trim removed 1 base at V and 2 bases at J, leaving 1 base unmatched. Germline-derived CDR1 and CDR2 are LNHDA and SQIVND (reference sequence). The CDR3 extends over 15 amino acids. The CDR3 bases are TGTGCCAGTAGTATAGTAGCGGGGGCCACAGATACGCAGTATTTT. It is translated as CASSIVAGATDTQYF.

V usage is TRBV7-9 and J usage is TRBJ1-2; 9 positions agree with TRBD1. CDR1 is SEHNR, CDR2 FQNEAQ, per germline (reference sequence). CDR3 length equals 14 residues. The V segment lost 6 bases and the J segment 4 bases; nucleotides outside the gene matches: 6. CDR3 residues: CASRGDRVPYGYTF. The DNA of the CDR3 is TGTGCCAGCAGGGGGGACAGGGTGCCCTATGGCTACACCTTC.

This clone appeared a few times. This sequence joins TRBV6-1 and TRBJ2-5; D might be TRBD1 (5 bases). V was cut by 2 bases and J by 1 base, with 11 bases left in between. CDR1 is MNHNS and CDR2 is SASEGT in the germline V gene. CDR3 length equals 15 residues. In DNA form, the CDR3 reads TGTGCCAGCAGTGAATTAGGTGGGGCCCAAGAGACCCAGTACTTC. This codes for CASSELGGAQETQYF.

This chain joins TRBV5-1 and TRBJ2-6; a possible D gene is TRBD1 (6 bases). The CDR3 has 16 amino acids. V dropped 4 bases and J dropped 3 bases, with 14 bases sitting between them. Germline values: CDR1 SGHRS, CDR2 YFSETQ. The CDR3 region has the DNA TGCGCCAGCAGCCCCCAAGGGGGAAATGGGGCCAACGTCCTGACTTTC. This encodes CASSPQGGNGANVLTF.

The chain combines TRBV28 with TRBJ2-2; 12 bases are shared with TRBD1. The CDR3 extends over 16 amino acids. Germline V gene data show CDR1 as MDHEN and CDR2 as SYDVKM. The ends lost 5 bases at V and 9 bases at J; junction bases unmatched: 10. CDR3 region: CASSLPGQGALRELFF. The CDR3 bases are TGTGCCAGCAGTCTACCGGGACAGGGGGCACTCCGGGAGCTGTTTTTT.

This chain connects TRBV5-4 to TRBJ2-3; D perhaps matches TRBD2 (6 bases). Trimming cost V 1 base and J 0 bases, with 24 bases left between them. The CDR3 runs to 20 residues. Germline V lookup: CDR1 SGHNT, CDR2 YYREEE (reference sequence). The CDR3 DNA reads TGTGCCAGCAGCTTGTTCTCGGTGTCGCGGGGCGCCGGTAGCACAGATACGCAGTATTTT. Amino acids: CASSLFSVSRGAGSTDTQYF.

J is TRBJ1-4 and V is TRBV29-1, with a tentative D call TRBD1 (6 bases). V was pared by 7 bases and J by 4 bases, with 13 bases between. CDR3 size: 13 residues. Germline V gene data show CDR1 as SQVTM and CDR2 as ANQGSEA. The CDR3 protein is CSGMTGLNEKLFF. CDR3 bases: TGCAGCGGGATGACAGGACTTAATGAAAAACTGTTTTTT.

J is TRBJ2-1 and V is TRBV11-2, with D unresolved. V dropped 0 bases and J dropped 5 bases, with 14 bases sitting between them. In germline, CDR1 is SGHAT, CDR2 FQNNGV. The CDR3 is 16 residues long. In nucleotides, the CDR3 is TGTGCCAGCAGCTTAGAGATTTCACTAAGCGACAATGAGCAGTTCTTC. Protein sequence: CASSLEISLSDNEQFF.

This clone was observed a handful of times. The gene calls are TRBV6-1 and TRBJ2-3; 8 nucleotides align to TRBD1. V was pared by 3 bases and J by 4 bases, with 9 bases of the junction left unmatched. CDR1 MNHNS and CDR2 SASEGT come from the germline V gene. There are 16 residues in the CDR3. CDR3 loop: CASSEDFGQGPDTQYF. The CDR3 DNA reads as TGTGCCAGCAGTGAGGACTTCGGACAGGGCCCAGATACGCAGTATTTT.

The chain links TRBV7-9 to TRBJ2-7, with D perhaps TRBD2 (6 bases). V was clipped by 8 bases and J by 0 bases, with 11 bases between them. The CDR3 is 13 amino acids. Germline CDR1 reads SEHNR; CDR2 reads FQNEAQ (reference sequence). CDR3 sequence reads: CASSPGDSYEQYF. The CDR3 bases are TGTGCCAGCTCCCCGGGAGACTCCTACGAGCAGTACTTC.

This clone is medium-sized within its sample. The chain couples TRBV2 to TRBJ2-6; 11 bases fit TRBD2. This CDR3 is 18 amino acids long. V lost 6 bases, J lost 0 bases, and 7 bases stayed unmatched. The V gene's germline CDR1 is SNHLY and CDR2 FYNNEI. The CDR3 coding sequence is TGTGCCAGCAGGTCCCTAGCGGGGGGTACCTCTGGGGCCAACGTCCTGACTTTC. This translates into CASRSLAGGTSGANVLTF.

The J gene is TRBJ2-5, the V gene TRBV9; D uncertain. Germline V gives CDR1 SGDLS, CDR2 YYNGEE. V dropped 4 bases and J dropped 2 bases, with 6 bases sitting between them. This CDR3 spans 12 amino acids. Here the CDR3 reads CASSPGQETQYF. The CDR3 DNA sequence: TGTGCCAGCAGCCCCGGGCAAGAGACCCAGTACTTC.

The V and J genes are TRBV15 and TRBJ2-7; possible D gene TRBD2, 6 bases. The CDR3 is made up of 13 amino acids. Germline lookup yields CDR1 LNHNV and CDR2 YYDKDF (reference sequence). V was clipped by 6 bases and J by 3 bases, with 12 bases between them. In DNA, the CDR3 is TGTGCCACCAGTACGGGGGTCGGCTACGAGCAGTACTTC. Translated, it gives CATSTGVGYEQYF.

The rearrangement joins TRBV4-1 to TRBJ2-7; TRBD1 matches at 9 bases. CDR3 size: 14 residues. The J segment lost 0 bases and the V segment lost 5 bases, leaving 2 bases of the junction unmatched. Per the germline V gene, CDR1 is MGHRA and CDR2 is YSYEKL. CDR3 in DNA: TGCGCCAGCAGCGTGGGACAGGGCTCCTACGAGCAGTACTTC. Amino acid sequence: CASSVGQGSYEQYF.

V and J are TRBV2 and TRBJ2-1; 7 nucleotides line up with TRBD2. Germline CDR1 reads SNHLY; CDR2 reads FYNNEI. The CDR3 has 14 residues. Germline trimming cut 9 bases from V and 1 base from J; bases unmatched to any gene: 6. In DNA, the CDR3 is TGTGCCAGTAATCCGGGACTATCCTACAATGAGCAGTTCTTC. Residues: CASNPGLSYNEQFF.

CDR3 sequence (DNA): TGTGCCAGCAGTCAATTCTCAGCGTCCACTGAAGCTTTCTTT. Amino acids: CASSQFSASTEAFF. V gene TRBV6-5 combines with J gene TRBJ1-1, with D unclear. V lost 5 bases and J 4 bases, leaving 14 bases between the germline ends. The length of the CDR3 is 14 residues. Germline CDR1 and CDR2: MNHEY and SVGAGI.

This sequence joins TRBV27 and TRBJ2-1; D is possibly TRBD1 (5 bases). The V gene lost 5 bases and the J gene lost 6 bases, with 23 bases spanning the gap. Germline values: CDR1 MNHEY, CDR2 SMNVEV (reference sequence). This CDR3 is 17 amino acids long. Here the CDR3 reads CASSLSSGPIPRNEQFF. CDR3 DNA sequence: TGTGCCAGCAGTCTCAGCTCAGGGCCGATCCCCCGCAATGAGCAGTTCTTC.

J is TRBJ1-6 and V is TRBV5-4, with 9 bases fitting TRBD1. The CDR3 sequence is 14 residues long. V was clipped by 5 bases and J by 7 bases; unmatched bases: 4. Germline CDR1 and CDR2: SGHNT and YYREEE (reference sequence). The CDR3 bases are TGTGCCAGCAGAGAACAGGGGGCAAATTCACCCCTCCACTTT. This codes for CASREQGANSPLHF.

V is TRBV4-2 and J is TRBJ1-5, with a weak D call TRBD1 (5 bases). This CDR3 region has 14 residues. V was cut by 5 bases and J by 4 bases, with 12 bases left in between. From germline, CDR1 is LGHNA and CDR2 YNFKEQ. The CDR3 nucleotides are TGTGCCAGCAGCTTGACGGGGGGGAATCAGCCCCAGCATTTT. Translated, it gives CASSLTGGNQPQHF.